This T cell receptor (beta chain) was recovered during a study of T cell changes during pregnancy in multiple sclerosis. The V segment lost 4 bases and the J segment 2 bases; nucleotides outside the gene matches: 1. Germline values: CDR1 ENHRY, CDR2 SYGVKD. The CDR3 totals 13 residues. Clones were read by immunoSEQ multiplex PCR, and TCRdb kept only the in-frame ones, dropping some. The table has approximately 68,000 clones, 91% seen once. The sequence was collected from a female donor in good health, enrolled as a control in a pregnancy study. The sample in question was peripheral blood, obtained in the third trimester of pregnancy. V gene TRBV10-3 combines with J gene TRBJ2-7, with 8 bases fitting TRBD1. The CDR3 bases are TGTGCCATCAGTGGACAGGGGCCCTACGAGCAGTACTTC. It encodes CAISGQGPYEQYF.